Sequencing of this T cell receptor (beta chain) was carried out in a study of T cell responses to AZD1222 COVID-19 vaccine. The study's findings and limits: Donors were mostly white British, more females; clonal diversity possibly underestimated. At study baseline, merely five or six AZD1222 recipients were seropositive. Without day 14 samples, only post-peak T cell repertoires were studied.

To note about this clone: Its antigen is not known.

V was trimmed by 0 bases and J by 4 bases, leaving 10 bases between them. The CDR3 loop spans 15 amino acids. The V gene's germline CDR1 is SGDLS and CDR2 YYNGEE. The data were produced by immunoSEQ multiplex PCR, yet TCRdb's version contains in-frame clones alone and is incomplete. The table shows 110,000 to 150,000 clones, with 92% occurring only once. Material: peripheral blood, obtained on day 0 of AZD1222 vaccination. The chain is built from TRBV9 and TRBJ2-2; D might be TRBD1 (6 bases). The clonotype comes from an adult in good health. The DNA of the CDR3 is TGTGCCAGCAGCGTAGGCCAGGGGCGCACCGGGGAGCTGTTTTTT. Its protein is CASSVGQGRTGELFF.